This T cell receptor beta chain was sequenced in a study of T cells in Graves' hyperthyroidism and ophthalmopathy. Study results and caveats: Researchers found most expanded thyroid clonotypes above 0.001 in blood as well.

Patients aged 18 to 65 with hyperthyroidism were newly diagnosed, with duration under 2 months. V lost 0 bases and J lost 10, with 13 bases in between. This CDR3 spans 15 amino acids. CDR1 and CDR2 from the germline V gene are LNHNV and YYDKDF (reference sequence). Amplification targeted TCR beta CDR3 regions from RNA transcripts. An initial round of RT-PCR targeting the TCR CDR3 relied on the HTBI primer set. TCRdb recomputed calls from the multiplex PCR reads with MiXCR, one row per CDR3 protein. The data hold fewer than 400,000 distinct CDR3 sequences, with roughly 25% observed a single time. Details on this clonotype: Its antigen is unknown.

This chain uses TRBV15 with TRBJ1-6; D unresolved. Material for sequencing was blood. The clonotype originates from a man aged 50-59 years with Graves' hyperthyroidism. DNA for the CDR3: TGTGCCACCAGCAGAGATAACGGCCCGACCTCACCCCTCCACTTT. Translated: CATSRDNGPTSPLHF. Full variable domain (missing parts from reference TRBV15 and TRBJ1-6): DAMVIQNPRYQVTQFGKPVTLSCSQTLNHNVMYWYQQKSSQAPKLLFHYYDKDFNNEADTPDNFQSRRPNTSFCFLDIRSPGLGDTAMYLCATSRDNGPTSPLHFGNGTRLTVT.